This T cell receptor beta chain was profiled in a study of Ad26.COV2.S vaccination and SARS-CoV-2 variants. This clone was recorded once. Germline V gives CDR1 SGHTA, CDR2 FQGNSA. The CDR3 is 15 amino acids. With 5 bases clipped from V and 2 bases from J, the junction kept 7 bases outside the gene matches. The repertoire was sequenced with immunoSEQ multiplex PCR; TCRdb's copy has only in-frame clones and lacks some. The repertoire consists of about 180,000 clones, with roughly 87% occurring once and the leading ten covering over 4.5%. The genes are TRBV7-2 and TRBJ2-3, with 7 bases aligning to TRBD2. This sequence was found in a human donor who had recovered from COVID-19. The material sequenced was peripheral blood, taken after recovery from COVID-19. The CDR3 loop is CASSTAGIHTDTQYF. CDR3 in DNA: TGTGCCAGCAGCACAGCGGGGATACACACAGATACGCAGTATTTT.